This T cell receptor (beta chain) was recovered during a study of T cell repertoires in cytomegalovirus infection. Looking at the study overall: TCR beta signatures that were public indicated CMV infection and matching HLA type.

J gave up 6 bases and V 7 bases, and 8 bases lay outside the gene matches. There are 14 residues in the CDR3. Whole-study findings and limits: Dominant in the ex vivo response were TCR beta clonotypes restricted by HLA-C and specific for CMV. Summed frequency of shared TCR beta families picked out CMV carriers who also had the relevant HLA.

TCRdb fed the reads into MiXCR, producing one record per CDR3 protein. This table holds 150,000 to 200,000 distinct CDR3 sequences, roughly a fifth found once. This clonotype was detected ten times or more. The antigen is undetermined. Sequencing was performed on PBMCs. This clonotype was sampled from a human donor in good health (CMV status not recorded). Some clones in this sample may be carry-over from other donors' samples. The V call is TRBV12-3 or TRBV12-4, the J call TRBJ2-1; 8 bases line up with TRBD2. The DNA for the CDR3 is TGTGCCAGCAATTCCGGGACTAGGCTCAATGAGCAGTTCTTC. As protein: CASNSGTRLNEQFF.